Listed here is a single T cell receptor beta chain. Per the germline V gene, CDR1 is ENHRY and CDR2 is SYGVKD. The V end lost 6 bases, the J end lost 0 bases, and 15 bases lay between the germline ends. The CDR3 has 17 amino acids. This record comes from a study of blood T cell repertoires in COVID-19. The assay was immunoSEQ multiplex PCR, and TCRdb's table has in-frame clones only and misses some. The sample contains about 120,000 clones, approximately 85% of which appear only once. The rearrangement joins TRBV10-3 to TRBJ2-6; maybe TRBD1 (6 bases). Sequenced: peripheral blood. The source of this sequence is an elderly man with active or convalescent COVID-19. This chain's CDR3 is CAIRVDSQLSGANVLTF. CDR3 in DNA: TGTGCCATCAGGGTGGACAGTCAGCTCTCTGGGGCCAACGTCCTGACTTTC.